Presented here are 32 T cell receptor beta chains from one specimen sequenced in a study of blood T cell repertoires in COVID-19 (dated by TCRdb to about 2020). Library preparation employed the immunoSEQ multiplex PCR assay. This is the immuneACCESS table as TCRdb keeps it, with only in-frame sequences that have V and J called. A part of the clones is gone; compared with another copy, unresolved V genes explain less than half, and the rest is unexplained. The sample has approximately 210,000 clones on record, about four fifths of them singletons. Of the sample, 7.6% is held by the ten largest clones. The sample comprised peripheral blood. Receptors were obtained from a woman in her forties or fifties with active or convalescent COVID-19.

The V call is TRBV6-1, the J call TRBJ1-3; D is uncertain. V was pared by 1 base and J by 5 bases, with 9 bases between. The CDR3 contains 14 residues. CDR1 is MNHNS and CDR2 is SASEGT in the germline V gene. Here the CDR3 reads CASSEGVLRNTIYF. The CDR3 coding sequence is TGTGCCAGCAGTGAAGGAGTTCTTAGAAACACCATATATTTT.

The V and J genes are TRBV5-1 and TRBJ2-5; maybe TRBD1 (5 bases). This CDR3 has 14 amino acids. CDR1 and CDR2 (germline): SGHRS, YFSETQ. The germline V and J ends were trimmed by 1 base and 5 bases, with 12 bases remaining between them. The CDR3 is CASSLLPGQETQYF. The CDR3 DNA reads TGCGCCAGCAGCTTGTTGCCAGGGCAGGAGACCCAGTACTTC.

The chain is built from TRBV19 and TRBJ1-6; a possible D gene is TRBD1 (5 bases). The V gene's germline CDR1 is LNHDA and CDR2 SQIVND (reference sequence). V was clipped by 7 bases and J by 4 bases, with 11 bases between them. This CDR3 is 14 amino acids long. CDR3 in amino acids: CASTTTEYNSPLHF. As DNA, the CDR3 is TGTGCCAGTACCACGACAGAGTATAATTCACCCCTCCACTTT.

The rearrangement joins TRBV2 to TRBJ1-4; TRBD1 agrees at 10 bases. The ends lost 6 bases at V and 6 bases at J; junction bases unmatched: 1. From germline, CDR1 is SNHLY and CDR2 FYNNEI. This CDR3 is 13 amino acids long. CDR3 in amino acids: CASSGTGDEKLFF. In DNA form, the CDR3 reads TGTGCCAGCAGCGGGACAGGGGATGAAAAACTGTTTTTT.

The gene calls are TRBV20-1 and TRBJ2-5; TRBD2 matches 9 bases. The J segment lost 4 bases and the V segment lost 3 bases, leaving 9 bases of the junction unmatched. Germline V gene lookup returns CDR1 DFQATT and CDR2 SNEGSKA (reference sequence). The CDR3 has 15 residues. CDR3 in amino acids: CSASGRSGRRETQYF. The DNA for the CDR3 is TGCAGTGCTAGTGGTCGTAGCGGGAGACGAGAGACCCAGTACTTC.

Only one count was recorded for this clone. The chain recombines TRBV28 with TRBJ1-2; no firm D call. The CDR3 runs 14 residues. The germline V gene encodes CDR1 MDHEN and CDR2 SYDVKM. V was shortened by 7 bases and J by 5 bases, with 17 bases between the two germline ends. In nucleotides, the CDR3 is TGTGCCAGCACCCCCGGAGGGAAAGAATATGGCTACACCTTC. Protein sequence: CASTPGGKEYGYTF.

The J gene is TRBJ2-7, the V gene TRBV6-5; 9 nucleotides line up with TRBD1. V shed 6 bases and J 6 bases; nucleotides not matched to a gene: 6. This CDR3 spans 13 amino acids. Germline V gene data show CDR1 as MNHEY and CDR2 as SVGAGI. DNA for the CDR3: TGTGCCAGCAGATCCGGACAGGGGCGCGAGCAGTACGTC. This gives the protein CASRSGQGREQYV.

The genes are TRBV3-1 (or the pseudogene TRBV3-2) and TRBJ1-5; TRBD1 matches 11 bases. The V segment lost 1 base and the J segment 8 bases; nucleotides outside the gene matches: 4. Germline V gives CDR1 LGHDT, CDR2 YNNKEL (reference sequence). The length of the CDR3 is 15 residues. CDR3 in DNA: TGTGCCAGCAGCCAAGGGACAGGGGGCTGGGAGCCCCAGCATTTT. Protein sequence: CASSQGTGGWEPQHF.

The gene calls are TRBV29-1 and TRBJ1-1; weak D call: TRBD1 (5 bases). Germline lookup yields CDR1 SQVTM and CDR2 ANQGSEA. The V end lost 4 bases, the J end lost 2 bases, and 11 bases lay between the germline ends. This CDR3 has 13 residues. CDR3 region: CSVATGTNTEAFF. The CDR3 coding sequence is TGCAGCGTTGCCACAGGAACTAACACTGAAGCTTTCTTT.

The gene calls are TRBV18 and TRBJ1-1; 8 bases are a match to TRBD1. Germline loops: CDR1 KGHSH, CDR2 LQKENI. Unmatched junction bases numbered 13, after V lost 6 bases and J lost 4 bases. The CDR3 runs to 16 residues. CDR3 nucleotide sequence: TGTGCCAGCTCGTCTACTTCAGGGGGCAGGGGCACTGAAGCTTTCTTT. This translates into CASSSTSGGRGTEAFF.

This chain connects TRBV19 to TRBJ2-1; TRBD2 might be the D (6 bases). In germline, CDR1 is LNHDA, CDR2 SQIVND (reference sequence). The CDR3 runs to 15 residues. Trimming stripped 5 bases from V and 0 bases from J, with 11 bases between. This CDR3 is CASSWAGSSYNEQFF. For the CDR3, the DNA is TGTGCCAGTAGTTGGGCGGGGAGCTCCTACAATGAGCAGTTCTTC.

V gene TRBV5-6 combines with J gene TRBJ1-6; possible D gene TRBD1, 5 bases. Germline loops: CDR1 SGHDT, CDR2 YYEEEE. The CDR3 sequence is 16 residues long. Trimming pared 3 bases from V and 6 bases from J, leaving 16 bases between. Here the CDR3 reads CASSYLRRGLNSPLHF. The DNA of the CDR3 is TGTGCCAGCAGCTACTTACGACGGGGACTTAATTCACCCCTCCACTTT.

A single count supports this clone. CDR3 protein: CASSLYRGLDEQFF. The CDR3 region has the DNA TGTGCCAGCAGTTTATACAGGGGCCTGGATGAGCAGTTCTTC. This rearrangement joins TRBV28 to TRBJ2-1; TRBD1 matches at 7 bases. Trimming removed 1 base from V and 8 bases from J; junction bases left unmatched: 5. The CDR3 spans 14 residues. Germline assignment: CDR1 MDHEN and CDR2 SYDVKM.

The J gene is TRBJ2-2, the V gene TRBV10-3, with TRBD1 matching 9 bases. The CDR3 is 16 residues long. From germline, CDR1 is ENHRY and CDR2 SYGVKD. Trimming at V came to 4 bases and at J to 5 bases, leaving 8 bases not matched to a gene. The CDR3: CAISGTGATRTGELFF. In DNA form, the CDR3 reads TGTGCCATCAGTGGGACAGGGGCCACAAGGACCGGGGAGCTGTTTTTT.

The J gene is TRBJ2-5, the V gene TRBV19; TRBD1 is a possible D gene (6 bases). Deletions cut 2 bases from V and 9 bases from J, with 13 bases between. The germline gives CDR1 LNHDA, CDR2 SQIVND (reference sequence). The CDR3 runs 13 residues. The CDR3 is CASSINTGLSQYF. CDR3 nucleotide sequence: TGTGCCAGTAGTATAAATACAGGGTTATCCCAGTACTTC. Using reference TRBV19 and TRBJ2-5 for the parts outside the CDR3, the full variable domain is DGGITQSPKYLFRKEGQNVTLSCEQNLNHDAMYWYRQDPGQGLRLIYYSQIVNDFQKGDIAEGYSVSREKKESFPLTVTSAQKNPTAFYLCASSINTGLSQYFGPGTRLLVL.

The chain combines TRBV24-1 with TRBJ1-4, with 10 bases that match TRBD1. Germline V gene data show CDR1 as KGHDR and CDR2 as SFDVKD. V shed 3 bases and J 4 bases; nucleotides not matched to a gene: 1. This CDR3 has 15 residues. DNA of the CDR3: TGTGCCACCAGTGATGGACAGGGGGGTAATGAAAAACTGTTTTTT. Translated, it gives CATSDGQGGNEKLFF.

V gene TRBV18 combines with J gene TRBJ2-7, with 7 bases matching TRBD1. The V segment lost 4 bases and the J segment 6 bases; nucleotides outside the gene matches: 6. The CDR3 runs 13 residues. The germline V gene has CDR1 KGHSH and CDR2 LQKENI. In DNA form, the CDR3 reads TGTGCCAGCTCACGGCAGACAGGGAGCGAGCAGTACGTC. It is translated as CASSRQTGSEQYV.

This chain links TRBV5-4 with TRBJ2-2, with TRBD1 matching 8 bases. V gave up 4 bases and J gave up 7 bases; unmatched junction bases: 12. The CDR3 has 16 residues. CDR1 and CDR2 (germline): SGHNT, YYREEE (reference sequence). CDR3 amino acids: CASSVGRNRGIGELFF. The CDR3, as DNA: TGTGCCAGCAGCGTGGGAAGGAACAGGGGGATCGGGGAGCTGTTTTTT.

This clone appeared a single time. The chain combines TRBV27 with TRBJ1-5; 9 bases line up with TRBD1. Germline V CDR1 and CDR2: MNHEY, SMNVEV (reference sequence). The CDR3 contains 14 residues. V shed 5 bases and J 4 bases; nucleotides not matched to a gene: 3. CDR3 DNA sequence: TGTGCCAGCAGTCGGGACAGGGAGAATCAGCCCCAGCATTTT. It specifies CASSRDRENQPQHF.

This chain links TRBV3-1 (or the pseudogene TRBV3-2) with TRBJ1-5; D is unclear. Germline CDR1 reads LGHDT; CDR2 reads YNNKEL (reference sequence). With 7 bases removed from V and 7 bases from J, the gap between germline ends came to 11 bases. The CDR3 totals 12 residues. DNA of the CDR3: TGTGCCAGCAACGGAACCGGGCAGCCCCAGCATTTT. It encodes CASNGTGQPQHF.

A few counts support this clone. V usage is TRBV5-6 and J usage is TRBJ1-6; a possible D gene is TRBD1 (6 bases). CDR3 length: 14 amino acids. Germline-derived CDR1 and CDR2 are SGHDT and YYEEEE. Trimming shortened V by 4 bases and J by 3 bases, and 8 bases separated the two germline ends. The CDR3 sequence is CASSRTDYNSPLHF. DNA for the CDR3: TGTGCCAGCAGCCGGACAGACTATAATTCACCCCTCCACTTT.

This clone showed up just once. This chain uses TRBV24-1 with TRBJ2-7, with TRBD2 matching 8 bases. CDR1 and CDR2 from the germline V gene are KGHDR and SFDVKD. The CDR3 has 14 residues. With 9 bases clipped from V and 4 bases from J, the junction kept 10 bases outside the gene matches. CDR3 sequence reads: CATSGREGMYEQYF. The CDR3 DNA reads as TGTGCCACCTCCGGCCGGGAGGGAATGTACGAGCAGTACTTC.

This clone was counted once. This rearrangement joins TRBV7-9 to TRBJ1-2; a possible D gene is TRBD1 (6 bases). CDR3 size: 16 residues. Trimming removed 4 bases from V and 0 bases from J, with 15 bases in between. Looked up from germline, CDR1 is SEHNR and CDR2 is FQNEAQ (reference sequence). The CDR3 nucleotides are TGTGCCAGCAGCTCAGGGGCGGGCGGATCTAACTATGGCTACACCTTC. Protein: CASSSGAGGSNYGYTF.

The J gene is TRBJ2-1, the V gene TRBV27; 9 bases are a match to TRBD2. The trim removed 2 bases at V and 0 bases at J, leaving 2 bases unmatched. Germline V CDR1 and CDR2: MNHEY, SMNVEV (reference sequence). The CDR3 loop spans 16 amino acids. The CDR3 DNA is TGTGCCAGCAGTTTACTTAGCGGGAGCTCCTACAATGAGCAGTTCTTC. This gives the protein CASSLLSGSSYNEQFF.

This chain links TRBV27 with TRBJ2-2; 12 bases agree with TRBD1. Losses at the gene ends were 5 bases for V and 6 bases for J; bases not matched to a gene: 10. This CDR3 comprises 17 residues. Per the germline V gene, CDR1 is MNHEY and CDR2 is SMNVEV (reference sequence). The CDR3: CASSPRGTGGVSGELFF. CDR3 DNA sequence: TGTGCCAGCAGTCCTCGAGGGACAGGGGGCGTCTCCGGGGAGCTGTTTTTT.

The V gene is TRBV6-5, the J gene TRBJ2-2; D gene ambiguous. V dropped 8 bases and J dropped 4 bases, with 8 bases sitting between them. The CDR3 runs 12 residues. Germline-derived CDR1 and CDR2 are MNHEY and SVGAGI. The CDR3 DNA reads TGTGCCAGCCGTAGGAGCACCGGGGAGCTGTTTTTT. This translates into CASRRSTGELFF.

The J gene is TRBJ2-1, the V gene TRBV19; a possible D gene is TRBD1 (6 bases). Germline loops: CDR1 LNHDA, CDR2 SQIVND (reference sequence). With 6 bases removed from V and 5 bases from J, the gap between germline ends came to 14 bases. This CDR3 is 14 amino acids long. The CDR3 DNA follows: TGTGCCAGTAGCCGGGGAAGGGGGAACAATGAGCAGTTCTTC. Translating gives CASSRGRGNNEQFF.

The chain has TRBV27 and TRBJ1-2; 12 bases are shared with TRBD1. The CDR3 contains 13 residues. Unmatched junction bases numbered 3, after V lost 7 bases and J lost 6 bases. Looked up from germline, CDR1 is MNHEY and CDR2 is SMNVEV (reference sequence). CDR3 sequence: CASKGQGADGYTF. For the CDR3, the DNA is TGTGCCAGCAAGGGACAGGGGGCAGATGGCTACACCTTC.

The chain couples TRBV29-1 to TRBJ2-1; a weak D match, TRBD2 (7 bases). The V and J ends lost 3 bases and 2 bases respectively, with 11 bases between them. The CDR3 length is 14 residues. Germline V gene sequence: CDR1 SQVTM, CDR2 ANQGSEA. The CDR3 is CSVEGRGPYNEQFF. For the CDR3, the DNA is TGCAGCGTTGAGGGGCGGGGGCCCTACAATGAGCAGTTCTTC.

The CDR3 is CATSRDQGASTDTQYF. DNA of the CDR3: TGTGCCACCAGCAGAGATCAGGGGGCTAGCACAGATACGCAGTATTTT. J is TRBJ2-3 and V is TRBV15; 8 positions match TRBD1. CDR1 and CDR2 (germline): LNHNV, YYDKDF (reference sequence). The ends lost 0 bases at V and 0 bases at J; junction bases unmatched: 2. This CDR3 has 16 residues. The whole variable domain, remainder taken from reference TRBV15 and TRBJ2-3, is DAMVIQNPRYQVTQFGKPVTLSCSQTLNHNVMYWYQQKSSQAPKLLFHYYDKDFNNEADTPDNFQSRRPNTSFCFLDIRSPGLGDTAMYLCATSRDQGASTDTQYFGPGTRLTVL.

In this sample, this clone turned up once. The chain has TRBV18 and TRBJ1-2; TRBD1 matches 8 bases. Germline CDR1 KGHSH, CDR2 LQKENI. This CDR3 has 16 amino acids. Germline trimming cut 3 bases from V and 4 bases from J; bases unmatched to any gene: 10. The CDR3 loop reads CASSPGTGQGSYGYTF. The CDR3 bases are TGTGCCAGCTCACCCGGAACCGGACAGGGCTCCTATGGCTACACCTTC.

The chain is built from TRBV3-1 (or the pseudogene TRBV3-2) and TRBJ2-3, with no clear D. V shed 0 bases and J shed 8 bases, with 9 bases lying between them. Germline V gene data show CDR1 as LGHDT and CDR2 as YNNKEL (reference sequence). The CDR3 sequence is 13 residues long. The DNA for the CDR3 is TGTGCCAGCAGCCAAGATTGGTCGGGTACGCAGTATTTT. Its protein is CASSQDWSGTQYF.